This T cell receptor (beta chain) derives from a study of blood T cell repertoires in COVID-19. At the level of the study: Donors in the United States, Italy and Spain gave samples during acute or convalescent COVID-19. T cells, B-cell-depleted T cells, or PBMCs supplied cDNA or gDNA.

Original methodology: Reference gene primer amplification gave estimated nucleated cell counts. Assay: immunoSEQ multiplex PCR; the TCRdb copy retains only in-frame clones and omits some. Clonal size and the V and J genes are those of that table, whereas D and trimming came from the DNA. The sample contains 140,000 to 150,000 clones, 88% of which appear only once. The CDR3 loop spans 16 amino acids. The trim removed 6 bases at V and 4 bases at J, leaving 11 bases unmatched. CDR1 is ENHRY, CDR2 SYGVKD, per germline. This clonotype was sampled from a human donor in a cohort sampled during active COVID-19. The J gene is TRBJ2-5, the V gene TRBV10-3; 10 nucleotides line up with TRBD1. The sequenced sample was peripheral blood. The CDR3 protein is CAIRRSGTGEGETQYF. The DNA for the CDR3 is TGTGCCATCAGGCGTTCCGGGACAGGGGAGGGAGAGACCCAGTACTTC.